The rows below give T cell receptor beta chains drawn from one sample of a study of T-cell reconstitution after alpha-beta-depleted transplantation in children. One entry per CDR3 protein, called by TCRdb with MiXCR from the PCR reads. Of 5,000 to 7,500 distinct CDR3 sequences listed, roughly 10% are singletons. The specimen comprised PBMCs, mostly from graft donor cells, sampled 180 days after TCRalphabeta/CD19-depleted stem cell transplant. The source is a child less than two years old who had a stem cell transplant for acute myeloid leukemia, so the T cells may come from the graft donor. CDR3s include the opening cysteine and the closing phenylalanine or tryptophan. Fields, in order: D gene, clone size, V gene, J gene, CDR3 protein, CDR3 DNA. The D gene is left open where the match is weak. For some rows the clone size is stated as once, few or many, or as a class when expanded; others skip it.

D: NA
size: many
V: TRBV28
J: TRBJ2-5
CDR3: CASSLYSSVETQYF
DNA: TGTGCCAGCAGTTTATATTCTAGCGTGGAGACCCAGTACTTC

D: NA
size: medium-sized
V: TRBV20-1
J: TRBJ2-1
CDR3: CSARVGFGVNEQFF
DNA: TGCAGTGCTAGAGTAGGGTTTGGGGTCAATGAGCAGTTCTTC

D: NA
size: many
V: TRBV4-3
J: TRBJ1-2
CDR3: CASSQDRGSLYGYTF
DNA: TGCGCCAGCAGCCAAGATCGGGGGTCCCTTTATGGCTACACCTTC

D: NA
size: many
V: TRBV11-2
J: TRBJ2-1
CDR3: CASSRGRGPEQFF
DNA: TGTGCCAGCAGCCGCGGCCGTGGGCCAGAGCAGTTCTTC

D: NA
size: many
V: TRBV4-2
J: TRBJ1-2
CDR3: CASSPSKRDTIYGYTF
DNA: TGTGCCAGCAGCCCCTCAAAACGGGACACCATCTATGGCTACACCTTC

D: TRBD1
size: many
V: TRBV27
J: TRBJ2-5
CDR3: CASSHLPGQGETQYF
DNA: TGTGCCAGCAGCCACCTCCCGGGACAGGGGGAGACCCAGTACTTC

D: TRBD2
size: medium-sized
V: TRBV28
J: TRBJ2-7
CDR3: CASSGAGGHSYEQYF
DNA: TGTGCCAGCAGTGGAGCGGGAGGCCACTCCTACGAGCAGTACTTC

D: NA
size: many
V: TRBV14
J: TRBJ2-7
CDR3: CASSRAAAYEQYF
DNA: TGTGCCAGCAGCCGGGCAGCCGCCTACGAGCAGTACTTC

D: NA
size: many
V: TRBV4-2
J: TRBJ2-5
CDR3: CASSEVGTQGCF
DNA: TGTGCCAGCAGCGAAGTGGGGACCCAGGGGTGCTTC

D: TRBD1
size: medium-sized
V: TRBV20-1
J: TRBJ2-1
CDR3: CSEGQVAYNEQFF
DNA: TGCAGTGAGGGACAGGTCGCCTACAATGAGCAGTTCTTC

D: NA
size: NA
V: TRBV6-2/TRBV6-3
J: TRBJ2-3
CDR3: CASSYGGGSTDTQYF
DNA: TGTGCCAGCAGTTACGGCGGCGGTAGCACAGATACGCAGTATTTT

D: NA
size: many
V: TRBV18
J: TRBJ2-3
CDR3: CASSRPSESTDTQYF
DNA: TGTGCCAGCTCAAGGCCTAGCGAAAGCACAGATACGCAGTATTTT

D: TRBD1
size: many
V: TRBV6-1
J: TRBJ1-5
CDR3: CASSKTPGTGSQPQHF
DNA: TGTGCCAGCAGTAAAACCCCCGGGACAGGGAGTCAGCCCCAGCATTTT

D: NA
size: medium-sized
V: TRBV20-1
J: TRBJ1-3
CDR3: CSARDHAAGDTIYF
DNA: TGCAGTGCTAGAGATCACGCCGCGGGGGACACCATATATTTT

D: NA
size: many
V: TRBV5-1
J: TRBJ2-5
CDR3: CASSLVGQSQETQYF
DNA: TGCGCCAGCAGCTTGGTTGGACAGAGCCAAGAGACCCAGTACTTC

D: NA
size: many
V: TRBV13
J: TRBJ2-7
CDR3: CASSLGSGATYYEQYF
DNA: TGTGCCAGCAGCTTAGGCTCAGGGGCGACCTACTACGAGCAGTACTTC

D: TRBD2
size: medium-sized
V: TRBV15
J: TRBJ2-3
CDR3: CATSRGHSGSADTQYF
DNA: TGTGCCACCAGCAGGGGGCATAGCGGGAGTGCAGATACGCAGTATTTT

D: NA
size: many
V: TRBV7-8
J: TRBJ2-3
CDR3: CASSLDTPDTQYF
DNA: TGTGCCAGCAGCTTAGATACCCCAGATACGCAGTATTTT

D: TRBD1
size: medium-sized
V: TRBV5-1
J: TRBJ2-1
CDR3: CASSFPPTGSTYNEQFF
DNA: TGCGCCAGCAGCTTCCCTCCGACAGGGAGCACCTACAATGAGCAGTTCTTC

D: TRBD2
size: many
V: TRBV7-2
J: TRBJ2-3
CDR3: CASSLEGGSDTQYF
DNA: TGTGCCAGCTCTCTAGAGGGAGGGAGCGATACGCAGTATTTT

D: NA
size: NA
V: TRBV9
J: TRBJ2-5
CDR3: CASSVREQEMETQYF
DNA: TGTGCCAGCAGCGTTAGAGAACAAGAGATGGAGACCCAGTACTTC

D: TRBD1
size: many
V: TRBV19
J: TRBJ2-3
CDR3: CASSMSVRGQATDTQYF
DNA: TGTGCCAGTAGTATGAGTGTTCGTGGACAGGCTACAGATACGCAGTATTTT

D: TRBD2
size: NA
V: TRBV28
J: TRBJ2-1
CDR3: CASRYQLSGPDPYNEQFF
DNA: TGTGCCAGCAGATATCAACTTAGCGGGCCGGACCCCTACAATGAGCAGTTCTTC

D: TRBD1
size: many
V: TRBV28
J: TRBJ2-2
CDR3: CASSLTGPGELFF
DNA: TGTGCCAGCAGTTTGACAGGGCCCGGGGAGCTGTTTTTT

D: TRBD1
size: NA
V: TRBV20-1
J: TRBJ1-2
CDR3: CSARGQGTGYGYTF
DNA: TGCAGTGCCCGCGGCCAGGGGACAGGCTATGGCTACACCTTC

D: TRBD2
size: NA
V: TRBV7-8
J: TRBJ2-2
CDR3: CASSLLGLAGGPSTGELFF
DNA: TGTGCCAGCAGCTTACTAGGACTAGCGGGAGGGCCGTCCACCGGGGAGCTGTTTTTT

D: NA
size: many
V: TRBV7-9
J: TRBJ2-5
CDR3: CASSFGVPPETQYF
DNA: TGTGCCAGCAGCTTCGGGGTTCCCCCAGAGACCCAGTACTTC

D: NA
size: many
V: TRBV7-2
J: TRBJ1-1
CDR3: CASSTGGEMNTEAFF
DNA: TGTGCCAGCTCAACGGGGGGGGAGATGAACACTGAAGCTTTCTTT

D: TRBD1
size: many
V: TRBV7-9
J: TRBJ2-5
CDR3: CASSPGGWYQETQYF
DNA: TGTGCCAGCAGCCCAGGGGGCTGGTACCAAGAGACCCAGTACTTC

D: NA
size: many
V: TRBV6-5
J: TRBJ1-3
CDR3: CASRSSGNTIYF
DNA: TGTGCCAGCAGGTCCTCTGGAAACACCATATATTTT

D: TRBD2
size: NA
V: TRBV12-5
J: TRBJ2-1
CDR3: CATSQERGGPSGRVYEQFF
DNA: TGTGCCACCTCCCAAGAGCGCGGGGGGCCTAGCGGGAGGGTATATGAGCAGTTCTTC

D: TRBD2
size: many
V: TRBV12-3/TRBV12-4
J: TRBJ2-2
CDR3: CASSLRGDPRTGELFF
DNA: TGTGCCAGCAGTTTACGGGGGGACCCGAGAACCGGGGAGCTGTTTTTT

D: NA
size: medium-sized
V: TRBV20-1
J: TRBJ2-3
CDR3: CSARAIDTDTQYF
DNA: TGCAGTGCTAGAGCGATAGACACAGATACGCAGTATTTT

D: TRBD2
size: many
V: TRBV2
J: TRBJ2-5
CDR3: CASSARRTSRETQYF
DNA: TGTGCCAGCAGTGCCCGTCGGACTAGCCGGGAGACCCAGTACTTC

D: NA
size: many
V: TRBV20-1
J: TRBJ2-1
CDR3: CSARDVANGQFF
DNA: TGCAGTGCTAGAGATGTGGCGAATGGGCAGTTCTTC

D: NA
size: many
V: TRBV5-1
J: TRBJ2-7
CDR3: CASSDQIYEQYF
DNA: TGCGCCAGCAGCGATCAAATCTACGAGCAGTACTTC

D: NA
size: many
V: TRBV28
J: TRBJ1-2
CDR3: CASQGPYGYTF
DNA: TGTGCCAGTCAGGGCCCCTATGGCTACACCTTC

D: NA
size: many
V: TRBV7-2
J: TRBJ1-5
CDR3: CASSLNRERDQPQHF
DNA: TGTGCCAGCAGCTTAAACAGGGAGAGAGATCAGCCCCAGCATTTT

D: TRBD2
size: medium-sized
V: TRBV12-3/TRBV12-4
J: TRBJ2-5
CDR3: CASSRTGGDETQYF
DNA: TGTGCCAGCAGTAGGACTGGGGGGGACGAGACCCAGTACTTC

D: NA
size: medium-sized
V: TRBV6-1
J: TRBJ1-1
CDR3: CASSRGGNTEAFF
DNA: TGTGCCAGCTCAAGGGGAGGGAACACTGAAGCTTTCTTT